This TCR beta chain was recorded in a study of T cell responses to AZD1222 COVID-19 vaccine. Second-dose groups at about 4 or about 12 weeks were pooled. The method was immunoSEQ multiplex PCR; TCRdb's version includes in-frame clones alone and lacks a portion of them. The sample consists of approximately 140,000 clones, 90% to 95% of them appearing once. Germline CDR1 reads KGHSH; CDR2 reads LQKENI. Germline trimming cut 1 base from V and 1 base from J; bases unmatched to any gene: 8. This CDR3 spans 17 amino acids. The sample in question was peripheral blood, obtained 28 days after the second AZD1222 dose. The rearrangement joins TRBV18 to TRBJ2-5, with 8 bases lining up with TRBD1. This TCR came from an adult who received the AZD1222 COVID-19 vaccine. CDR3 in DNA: TGTGCCAGCTCACCACTACCCCCAGGGGGCCCCCAAGAGACCCAGTACTTC. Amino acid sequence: CASSPLPPGGPQETQYF. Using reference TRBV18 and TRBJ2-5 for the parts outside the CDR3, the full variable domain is NAGVMQNPRHLVRRRGQEARLRCSPMKGHSHVYWYRQLPEEGLKFMVYLQKENIIDESGMPKERFSAEFPKEGPSILRIQQVVRGDSAAYFCASSPLPPGGPQETQYFGPGTRLLVL.